This is a list of T cell receptor beta chains from one sample in a study of patients and donors after allogeneic stem cell transplantation. From the RT-PCR reads, TCRdb called clonotypes with MiXCR, one entry per CDR3 protein. The sample holds 1,500 to 2,000 distinct CDR3 sequences, roughly 7.2% seen once. The sequenced sample was blood, either unsorted or a sorted T cell fraction (not recorded which). The receptors originated from a human donor who was either an allogeneic HSCT recipient or a stem cell or donor lymphocyte infusion donor (not recorded which). It is not recorded whose cells these are; they may come from a transplant donor. CDR3s include the opening cysteine and the closing phenylalanine or tryptophan. A D gene is named only where the DNA matches it firmly. Size tells how often a clone was seen (once, few, many) or the class of an expanded clone, and some rows leave it out.

.	large	TRBV23-1	TRBJ1-4	CASGIREKLFF	TGCGCCAGCGGTATTAGGGAAAAACTGTTTTTT
TRBD2	few	TRBV7-3	TRBJ2-2	CASQGLANTGELFF	TGTGCCAGCCAAGGACTAGCGAACACCGGGGAGCTGTTTTTT
TRBD1	large	TRBV6-1	TRBJ2-1	CATTGGTGGSNEQFF	TGTGCCACCACAGGGGGGACAGGGGGTTCCAATGAGCAGTTCTTC
TRBD1	medium-sized	TRBV5-6	TRBJ1-1	CASSWDRGSTEAFF	TGTGCCAGCAGTTGGGACAGGGGGTCCACTGAAGCTTTCTTT
.	.	TRBV27	TRBJ1-5	CASTPVVGRWPQHF	TGTGCCAGCACCCCCGTGGTTGGGCGCTGGCCCCAGCATTTT
.	few	TRBV13	TRBJ2-6	CASSLASGANVLTF	TGTGCCAGCAGCCTAGCCTCTGGGGCCAACGTCCTGACTTTC
.	medium-sized	TRBV5-1	TRBJ2-3	CASSSLGGTDTQYF	TGCGCCAGCAGCTCCCTGGGAGGCACAGATACGCAGTATTTT
.	large	TRBV5-1	TRBJ2-1	CASSFGGGSNEQFF	TGCGCCAGCAGCTTTGGCGGGGGCTCCAATGAGCAGTTCTTC
.	medium-sized	TRBV11-1	TRBJ2-7	CASSPLQGPYEQYF	TGTGCCAGCAGCCCTCTCCAGGGGCCCTACGAGCAGTACTTC
.	.	TRBV4-1	TRBJ1-6	CASSQMLSSPLHF	TGCGCCAGCAGCCAAATGCTCAGTTCACCCCTCCACTTT
.	.	TRBV6-1	TRBJ2-5	CASRADRAQETQYF	TGTGCCAGCAGGGCCGACAGAGCACAAGAGACCCAGTACTTC
.	medium-sized	TRBV29-1	TRBJ1-2	CSAQGHYGYTF	TGCAGCGCGCAGGGCCACTATGGCTACACCTTC
.	few	TRBV6-5	TRBJ2-7	CASSYSFDGYEQYF	TGTGCCAGCAGTTACTCATTCGATGGCTACGAGCAGTACTTC
TRBD1	large	TRBV5-5	TRBJ1-1	CASSNRGVNTEAFF	TGTGCCAGCAGCAACAGGGGGGTGAACACTGAAGCTTTCTTT
.	medium-sized	TRBV6-1	TRBJ1-2	CASSEYGQGFRITF	TGTGCCAGCAGTGAATATGGGCAGGGGTTTAGGATCACCTTC
.	medium-sized	TRBV5-1	TRBJ1-1	CASSLEGSTINTEAFF	TGCGCCAGCAGCTTGGAAGGGTCTACGATAAACACTGAAGCTTTCTTT
.	medium-sized	TRBV30	TRBJ2-7	CAWTGLGENSYEQYF	TGTGCCTGGACAGGTTTAGGAGAGAACTCCTACGAGCAGTACTTC
TRBD1	medium-sized	TRBV7-2	TRBJ2-7	CASSRDRRYEQYF	TGTGCCAGCAGCCGGGACAGGAGGTACGAGCAGTACTTC
TRBD1	large	TRBV11-3	TRBJ2-2	CASSLQGAQEELFF	TGTGCCAGCAGCTTACAGGGGGCGCAGGAGGAGCTGTTTTTT
TRBD2	medium-sized	TRBV5-1	TRBJ2-5	CASSLVGLALETQYF	TGCGCCAGCAGCTTGGTGGGACTAGCGTTGGAGACCCAGTACTTC
TRBD2	few	TRBV7-2	TRBJ2-2	CASSQAGSAGAGELFF	TGTGCCAGCAGCCAGGCAGGAAGCGCGGGGGCCGGGGAGCTGTTTTTT
.	large	TRBV7-6	TRBJ1-1	CASSSPTGFTEAFF	TGTGCCAGCAGCTCGCCGACAGGATTCACTGAAGCTTTCTTT
.	few	TRBV5-6	TRBJ2-1	CASSQRQFGEQFF	TGTGCCAGCAGCCAGCGACAGTTCGGGGAGCAGTTCTTC
.	medium-sized	TRBV5-4	TRBJ1-3	CASSLGGSSGNTIYF	TGTGCCAGCAGCTTGGGGGGGAGCTCTGGAAACACCATATATTTT
.	medium-sized	TRBV7-2	TRBJ2-1	CASSALSYNEQFF	TGTGCCAGCAGCGCTTTATCCTACAATGAGCAGTTCTTC
.	medium-sized	TRBV6-1	TRBJ1-2	CASSEGRDIGGYTF	TGTGCCAGCAGTGAAGGCCGCGACATTGGGGGCTACACCTTC
.	.	TRBV30	TRBJ1-5	CAWSVGMGGGQPQHF	TGTGCCTGGAGTGTGGGGATGGGAGGGGGACAGCCCCAGCATTTT
.	medium-sized	TRBV2	TRBJ1-3	CASTRGGGGNTIYF	TGTGCCAGCACCAGAGGAGGGGGTGGAAACACCATATATTTT
TRBD2	.	TRBV9	TRBJ2-5	CASRPMRASGETQYF	TGTGCCAGCAGACCAATGAGAGCTAGCGGGGAGACCCAGTACTTC
.	few	TRBV13	TRBJ1-5	CASSPLDGQPQHF	TGTGCCAGCAGCCCGCTAGACGGTCAGCCCCAGCATTTT
.	few	TRBV5-1	TRBJ2-3	CASSSEWDTQYF	TGCGCCAGCAGCTCCGAGTGGGATACGCAGTATTTT
.	.	TRBV5-5	TRBJ2-7	CASSLTTGGTYEQYF	TGTGCCAGCAGCTTGACTACTGGGGGAACCTACGAGCAGTACTTC
.	large	TRBV11-3	TRBJ2-3	CASSLTTSTDTQYF	TGTGCCAGCAGCTTAACAACTAGCACAGATACGCAGTATTTT
.	few	TRBV5-6	TRBJ2-3	CASSLSRTDTQYF	TGTGCCAGCAGCTTATCCCGCACAGATACGCAGTATTTT
.	medium-sized	TRBV3-1	TRBJ1-2	CASSQAEGPGGGYTF	TGTGCCAGCAGCCAAGCTGAAGGGCCTGGGGGAGGCTACACCTTC
.	.	TRBV12-3/TRBV12-4	TRBJ1-1	CASSSNRELAEAFF	TGTGCCAGCAGTTCAAACAGGGAACTGGCTGAAGCTTTCTTT
.	.	TRBV7-9	TRBJ2-7	CASSLGGRRAAEQYF	TGTGCCAGCAGCTTAGGCGGCAGGAGGGCCGCCGAGCAGTACTTC
.	medium-sized	TRBV7-8	TRBJ2-7	CASSRAAGTQTYEQYF	TGTGCCAGCAGCCGTGCGGCGGGGACCCAGACCTACGAGCAGTACTTC
.	medium-sized	TRBV5-1	TRBJ1-1	CASSTLSNTEAFF	TGCGCCAGCAGTACTCTCTCGAACACTGAAGCTTTCTTT
.	few	TRBV4-1	TRBJ1-2	CASSQEGYYGYTF	TGCGCCAGCAGCCAAGAAGGGTACTATGGCTACACCTTC
TRBD1	few	TRBV7-3	TRBJ2-1	CASSPQPGQGTGQFF	TGTGCCAGCAGCCCTCAACCGGGACAGGGGACAGGGCAGTTCTTC
TRBD1	few	TRBV7-3	TRBJ1-1	CASSPSPGTGYSEAFF	TGTGCCAGCAGCCCAAGTCCCGGGACAGGGTATTCTGAAGCTTTCTTT
TRBD2	.	TRBV5-6	TRBJ2-7	CASSFFRRTSGNEQYF	TGTGCCAGCAGCTTCTTCCGTCGGACTAGCGGGAACGAGCAGTACTTC
TRBD1	.	TRBV10-3	TRBJ2-7	CATGDSHSYEQYF	TGTGCCACCGGGGACAGCCACTCCTACGAGCAGTACTTC
.	.	TRBV5-1	TRBJ2-3	CASSSRVPDTQYF	TGCGCCAGCAGCAGCAGGGTACCAGATACGCAGTATTTT
.	medium-sized	TRBV7-9	TRBJ2-3	CASSLGGTATSTDTQYF	TGTGCCAGCAGCTTAGGTGGGACCGCTACTAGCACAGATACGCAGTATTTT
.	few	TRBV4-3	TRBJ1-2	CASSQAGAIINGYTF	TGCGCCAGCAGCCAAGCTGGGGCCATTATCAATGGCTACACCTTC
.	large	TRBV7-2	TRBJ2-1	CASSRNGEPYNEQFF	TGTGCCAGCAGCCGAAACGGAGAACCCTACAATGAGCAGTTCTTC
.	.	TRBV12-1	TRBJ1-3	CASSYLDSSGNTIYF	TGTGCCAGCAGCTACCTCGACAGCTCTGGAAACACCATATATTTT
.	large	TRBV28	TRBJ2-7	CASSLQGIGYEQYF	TGTGCCAGCAGTCTACAGGGAATAGGCTACGAGCAGTACTTC
TRBD1	.	TRBV7-9	TRBJ2-3	CASSTGTGSTDTQYF	TGTGCCAGCAGCACCGGGACAGGGAGCACAGATACGCAGTATTTT
TRBD2	few	TRBV9	TRBJ2-5	CASSVGASGGSEETQYF	TGTGCCAGCAGCGTAGGGGCTAGCGGGGGATCGGAAGAGACCCAGTACTTC
TRBD2	medium-sized	TRBV9	TRBJ2-7	CASSVGSGAGSYEQYF	TGTGCCAGCAGCGTAGGTAGCGGGGCGGGTTCCTACGAGCAGTACTTC
.	.	TRBV7-2	TRBJ2-1	CASSSYYGVEQFF	TGTGCCAGCAGTTCCTATTACGGTGTGGAGCAGTTCTTC
.	medium-sized	TRBV5-6	TRBJ2-2	CASSLSYGELFF	TGTGCCAGCAGCTTGAGTTACGGGGAGCTGTTTTTT
TRBD2	few	TRBV7-2	TRBJ2-1	CASSYSGTMHEQFF	TGTGCCAGCAGCTACTCCGGGACTATGCATGAGCAGTTCTTC
.	.	TRBV5-1	TRBJ2-5	CASSWQETQYF	TGCGCCAGCAGTTGGCAAGAGACCCAGTACTTC
.	.	TRBV7-8	TRBJ2-2	CASSLASRATGELFF	TGTGCCAGCAGCTTAGCCTCGAGGGCCACCGGGGAGCTGTTTTTT
TRBD1	medium-sized	TRBV3-1	TRBJ1-2	CASSPRDSKNYGYTF	TGTGCCAGCAGCCCTCGGGACAGCAAGAACTATGGCTACACCTTC